This paragraph covers one TCR beta chain sequence. The antigen is unknown. UMIs were added to TCR cDNA along with a universal primer site when it was made by 5'RACE template switching. TCRdb re-analysed the 5' RACE reads in MiXCR, keeping a single row per CDR3 protein. The table has 400,000 or so distinct CDR3 sequences, about 19% seen once. The sample originates from a study of T cells after yellow fever vaccination. As for the study in general: Preparation of fractions with low cell numbers was performed using SMART-Seq v4 Ultra Low Input.

With 1 base clipped from V and 4 bases from J, the junction kept 2 bases outside the gene matches. The CDR3 has 15 amino acids. Findings and limits, study-wide: In post-booster samples, most primary-vaccination clones reappeared (just under 97% CD4, around 87% CD8).

This TCR derives from a man in his late teens or twenties who received the YFV17D yellow fever vaccine. V is TRBV12-3 or TRBV12-4 and J is TRBJ2-3, with TRBD1 identical over 10 bases. This material consisted of PBMCs, taken before the yellow fever booster vaccination. The CDR3, as DNA: TGTGCCAGCAGTTTAGTGGGACAGGGGCCAGATACGCAGTATTTT. It is translated as CASSLVGQGPDTQYF.